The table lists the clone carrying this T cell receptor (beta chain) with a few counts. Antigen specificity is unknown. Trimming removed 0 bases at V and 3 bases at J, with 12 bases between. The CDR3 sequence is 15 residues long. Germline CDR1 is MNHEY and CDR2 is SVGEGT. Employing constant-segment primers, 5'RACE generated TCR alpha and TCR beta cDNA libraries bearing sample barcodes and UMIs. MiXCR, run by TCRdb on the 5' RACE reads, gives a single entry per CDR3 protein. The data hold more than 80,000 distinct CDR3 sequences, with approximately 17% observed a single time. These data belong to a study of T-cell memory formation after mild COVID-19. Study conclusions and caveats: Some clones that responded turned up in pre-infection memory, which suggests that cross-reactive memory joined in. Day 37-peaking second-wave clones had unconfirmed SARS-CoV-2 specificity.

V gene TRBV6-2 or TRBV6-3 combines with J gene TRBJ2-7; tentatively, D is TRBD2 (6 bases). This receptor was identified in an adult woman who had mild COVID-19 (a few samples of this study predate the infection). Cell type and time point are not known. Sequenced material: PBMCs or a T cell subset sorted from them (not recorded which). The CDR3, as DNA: TGTGCCAGCAGTTACTCGGTAGCGGTTCACTACGAGCAGTACTTC. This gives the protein CASSYSVAVHYEQYF.